The 2 T cell receptor beta chains reported below all come from one sample, sequenced in a study of cytomegalovirus exposure and HLA in healthy donors. This PCR relied on a set of 60 Vbeta primers and 13 Jbeta primers. TCRdb keeps only in-frame clones here, not all; method: immunoSEQ multiplex PCR. This sample yields 150,000 or so clones, of which 70% to 85% are seen a single time; 1.5% to 2.5% belongs to the top ten. Sequencing used PBMCs. These receptors were obtained from a woman between 40 and 50 years old in good health and CMV-seronegative.

V and J are TRBV6-5 and TRBJ1-2; D might be TRBD1 (5 bases). From germline, CDR1 is MNHEY and CDR2 SVGAGI. V was cut by 6 bases and J by 5 bases, with 13 bases left in between. The length of the CDR3 is 13 residues. The CDR3 DNA is TGTGCCAGCAGGGGGACTTACTTTTATGGCTACACCTTC. The encoded protein is CASRGTYFYGYTF.

The chain carries TRBV19 and TRBJ2-7; 11 nucleotides line up with TRBD2. There are 14 residues in the CDR3. Germline CDR1 reads LNHDA; CDR2 reads SQIVND (reference sequence). The V and J ends lost 4 bases and 4 bases, in that order; junction bases with no gene match: 3. The chain's CDR3 is CASSRLAGSYEQYF. CDR3 nucleotide sequence: TGTGCCAGTAGTAGACTAGCGGGATCGTACGAGCAGTACTTC.